This T cell receptor beta chain was sequenced in a study of T cells in Graves' hyperthyroidism and ophthalmopathy. Study at large: The initial diagnosis was the point when peripheral blood was collected, ahead of any treatment.

This clonotype was seen at least ten times. The antigen is unknown. From RNA transcripts, TCR beta CDR3 regions were amplified. During a first-round RT-PCR of the TCR CDR3, the HTBI primer set was used. TCRdb itself ran the multiplex PCR reads through MiXCR, one entry per CDR3 protein. This sample yields 150,000 or so distinct CDR3 sequences, of which about a tenth are seen a single time; approximately 20% belongs to the top ten. The study's findings and limits: Stable hyperthyroidism was separated from ophthalmopathy by a model based on 13 V-J features.

The V gene end was trimmed by 2 bases and the J gene end by 7 bases; junction bases not matched to a gene: 5. In germline, CDR1 is MNHEY, CDR2 SVGAGI. This CDR3 spans 14 amino acids. The blood specimen was taken at initial hyperthyroidism diagnosis, before any ophthalmopathy symptoms. The TCR comes from a woman aged 18-30 years with Graves' hyperthyroidism that later progressed to Graves' ophthalmopathy. This sequence joins TRBV6-5 and TRBJ2-1, with 7 bases aligning to TRBD1. Sequenced: blood. The CDR3 DNA reads as TGTGCCAGCAGTTACGACAGGGTATTGAATGAGCAGTTCTTC. This encodes CASSYDRVLNEQFF.